This T cell receptor (beta chain) was captured by sequencing in a study of T cell responses to AZD1222 COVID-19 vaccine. The method was immunoSEQ multiplex PCR; TCRdb's version includes in-frame clones alone and lacks a portion of them. The sample includes roughly 140,000 clones, roughly nine tenths of them seen just once. Concerning this clone: Its antigen is not known.

Study-level results: Regions 160-218 and 743-854 held dominance among vaccine-associated CD4 TCRs, which spanned spike. Following two doses of AZD1222, Spike-specific TCR breadth and depth rose.

The source of this sequence is an adult who received the AZD1222 COVID-19 vaccine. Sequencing used peripheral blood, obtained 28 days after the second AZD1222 dose.

CDR3 bases: TGTGCCAGCAGTTACCGGGACAGCTCCTACGAGCAGTACGTC. Its protein product is CASSYRDSSYEQYV. This chain links TRBV6-2 or TRBV6-3 with TRBJ2-7, with TRBD1 matching over 7 bases. Trimming took 2 bases from V and 0 from J; bases not matched to a gene: 1. This CDR3 comprises 14 residues. Germline V CDR1 and CDR2: MNHEY, SVGEGT.